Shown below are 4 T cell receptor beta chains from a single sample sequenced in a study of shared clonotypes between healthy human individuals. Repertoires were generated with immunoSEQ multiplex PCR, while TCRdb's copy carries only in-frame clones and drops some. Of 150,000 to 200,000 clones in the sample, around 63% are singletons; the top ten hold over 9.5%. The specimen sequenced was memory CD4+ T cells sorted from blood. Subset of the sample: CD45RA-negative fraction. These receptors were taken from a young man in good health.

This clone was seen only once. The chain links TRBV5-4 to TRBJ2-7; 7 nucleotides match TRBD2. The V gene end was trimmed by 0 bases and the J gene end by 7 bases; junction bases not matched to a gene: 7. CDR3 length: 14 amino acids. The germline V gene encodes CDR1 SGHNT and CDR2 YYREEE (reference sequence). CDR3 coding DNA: TGTGCCAGCAGCTTGGTTGGCGGGAGCGGGGAGCAGTACTTC. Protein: CASSLVGGSGEQYF.

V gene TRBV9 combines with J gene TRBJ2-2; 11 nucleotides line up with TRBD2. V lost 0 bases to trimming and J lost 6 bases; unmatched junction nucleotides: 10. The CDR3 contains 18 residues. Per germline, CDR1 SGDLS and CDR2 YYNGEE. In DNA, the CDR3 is TGTGCCAGCAGCGTAGCCCCTAGCGGGAGGACGGCGGCCGGGGAGCTGTTTTTT. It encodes CASSVAPSGRTAAGELFF.

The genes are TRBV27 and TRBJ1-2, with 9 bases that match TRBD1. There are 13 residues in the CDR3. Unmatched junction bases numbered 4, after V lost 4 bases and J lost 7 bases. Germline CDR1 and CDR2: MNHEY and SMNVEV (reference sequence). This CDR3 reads CASSSTGGFGYTF. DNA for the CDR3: TGTGCCAGCAGTTCAACAGGGGGCTTTGGCTACACCTTC.

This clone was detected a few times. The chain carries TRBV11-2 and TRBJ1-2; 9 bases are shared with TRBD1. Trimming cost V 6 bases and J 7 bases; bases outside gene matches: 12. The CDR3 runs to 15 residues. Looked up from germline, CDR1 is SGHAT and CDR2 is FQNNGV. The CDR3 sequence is CASRSPLQGAFGYTF. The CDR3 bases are TGTGCCAGCAGGTCCCCCCTACAGGGGGCCTTTGGCTACACCTTC.